The T cell receptor (beta chain) described here comes from a study of Tregs in tolerant kidney transplant recipients. Study-wide findings and caveats: For some patients, primers changed over time, blocking nucleotide-level comparison. Tregs expanded with activated donor B cells seemed most donor-specific.

Method: immunoSEQ multiplex PCR; TCRdb's copy keeps in-frame clones and lacks some. This table has roughly 99,000 clones, approximately 93% appearing once. About this clone itself: Its antigen is unknown.

Germline CDR1 reads SGHRS; CDR2 reads YFSETQ. This CDR3 is built from 17 residues. The junction had 9 bases not matched to a gene; V was cut back by 3 bases and J by 1 base. Unstimulated regulatory T cells (CD4+CD25+CD127-), CD4+CD25- non-regulatory cells, CD4 and CD8 cells were FACS-sorted from thawed PBMCs. The V and J genes are TRBV5-1 and TRBJ2-7; 11 bases line up with TRBD2. The material sequenced was CD4+ T cells from blood, taken before the transplant. This receptor was obtained from a human donor who received a combined kidney and bone marrow transplant. CDR3 nucleotides: TGCGCCAGCAGCTCCCTAGCGGGGGGCGCCACTTCCTACGAGCAGTACTTC. Translation: CASSSLAGGATSYEQYF.